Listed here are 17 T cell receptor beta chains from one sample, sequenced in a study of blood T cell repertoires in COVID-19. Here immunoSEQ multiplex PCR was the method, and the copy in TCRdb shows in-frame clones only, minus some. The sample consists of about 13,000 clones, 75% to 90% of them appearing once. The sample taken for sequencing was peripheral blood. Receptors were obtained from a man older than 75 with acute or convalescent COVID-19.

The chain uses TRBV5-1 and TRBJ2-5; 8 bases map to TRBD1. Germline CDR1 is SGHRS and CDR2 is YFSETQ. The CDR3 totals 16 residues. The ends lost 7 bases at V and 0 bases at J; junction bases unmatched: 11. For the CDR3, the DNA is TGCGCCAGCGCAGGTGGAACAGGGGGGTACCAAGAGACCCAGTACTTC. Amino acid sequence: CASAGGTGGYQETQYF.

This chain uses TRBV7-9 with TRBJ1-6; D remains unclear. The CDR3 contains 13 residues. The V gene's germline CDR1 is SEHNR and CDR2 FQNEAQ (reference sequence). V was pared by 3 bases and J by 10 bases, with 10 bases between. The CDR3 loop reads CASSLTDYSPLHF. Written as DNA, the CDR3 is TGTGCCAGCAGCTTGACTGATTACTCACCCCTCCACTTT. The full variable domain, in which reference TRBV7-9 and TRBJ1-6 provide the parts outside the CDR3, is DTGVSQNPRHKITKRGQNVTFRCDPISEHNRLYWYRQTLGQGPEFLTYFQNEAQLEKSRLLSDRFSAERPKGSFSTLEIQRTEQGDSAMYLCASSLTDYSPLHFGNGTRLTVT.

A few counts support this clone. CDR3 residues: CASSRLGGDYGYTF. DNA for the CDR3: TGCGCCAGCAGCCGATTAGGGGGGGACTATGGCTACACCTTC. The rearrangement joins TRBV5-1 to TRBJ1-2; TRBD1 might be the D (6 bases). The CDR3 runs 14 residues. V gave up 4 bases and J gave up 3 bases, with 13 bases separating them. Germline-derived CDR1 and CDR2 are SGHRS and YFSETQ.

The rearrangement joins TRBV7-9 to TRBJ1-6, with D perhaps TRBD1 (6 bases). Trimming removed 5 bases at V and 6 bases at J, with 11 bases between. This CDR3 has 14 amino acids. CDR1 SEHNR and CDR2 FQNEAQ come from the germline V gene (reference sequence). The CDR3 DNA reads TGTGCCAGCAGCCGAACAGGGCGTAATTCACCCCTCCACTTT. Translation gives CASSRTGRNSPLHF.

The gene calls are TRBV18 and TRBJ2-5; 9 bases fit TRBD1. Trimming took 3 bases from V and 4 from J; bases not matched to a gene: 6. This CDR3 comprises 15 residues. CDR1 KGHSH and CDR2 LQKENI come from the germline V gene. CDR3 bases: TGTGCCAGCTCACCTGGACAGGGGTGGACAGAGACCCAGTACTTC. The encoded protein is CASSPGQGWTETQYF.

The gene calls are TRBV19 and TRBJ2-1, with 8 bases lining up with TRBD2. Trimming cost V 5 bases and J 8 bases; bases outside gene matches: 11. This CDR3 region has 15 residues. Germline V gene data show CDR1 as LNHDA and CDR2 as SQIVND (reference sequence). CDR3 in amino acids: CASSPGGGWRHEQFF. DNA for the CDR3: TGTGCCAGTAGTCCCGGGGGGGGCTGGCGCCATGAGCAGTTCTTC.

This CDR3 is CASSLSHPTPTGSNQPQHF. DNA for the CDR3: TGTGCCAGCAGCTTGTCCCATCCGACACCGACAGGGTCAAATCAGCCCCAGCATTTT. The chain carries TRBV5-5 and TRBJ1-5; 7 bases fit TRBD1. CDR3 length: 19 residues. Germline values: CDR1 SGHKS, CDR2 YYEKEE (reference sequence). V lost 1 base and J lost 4; bases outside the gene matches: 17.

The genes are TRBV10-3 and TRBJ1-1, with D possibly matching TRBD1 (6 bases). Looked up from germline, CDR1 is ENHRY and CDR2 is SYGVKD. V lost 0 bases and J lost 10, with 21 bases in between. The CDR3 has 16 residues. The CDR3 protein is CAISESKGQPSRGAFF. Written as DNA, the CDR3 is TGTGCCATCAGTGAGTCGAAAGGACAGCCCAGTCGTGGAGCTTTCTTT.

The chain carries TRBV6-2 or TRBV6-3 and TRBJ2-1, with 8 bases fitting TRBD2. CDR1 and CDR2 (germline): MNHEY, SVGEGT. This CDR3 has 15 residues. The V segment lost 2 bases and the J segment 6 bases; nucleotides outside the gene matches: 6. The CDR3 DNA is TGTGCCAGCAGTTACAGGACTAGCATTAGCAATGAGCAGTTCTTC. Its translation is CASSYRTSISNEQFF.

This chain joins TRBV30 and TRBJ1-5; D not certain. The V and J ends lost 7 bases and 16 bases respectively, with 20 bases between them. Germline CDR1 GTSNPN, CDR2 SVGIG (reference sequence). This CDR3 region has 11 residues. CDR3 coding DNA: TGTGCCTTGCGGAGAGGAGCCAAATTTCATTTT. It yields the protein CALRRGAKFHF.

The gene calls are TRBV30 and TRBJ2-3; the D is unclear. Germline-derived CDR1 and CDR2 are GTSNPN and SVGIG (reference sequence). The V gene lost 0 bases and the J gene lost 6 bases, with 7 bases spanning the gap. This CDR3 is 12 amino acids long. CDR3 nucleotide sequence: TGTGCCTGGAGTGTAACGGTGGATACGCAGTATTTT. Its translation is CAWSVTVDTQYF.

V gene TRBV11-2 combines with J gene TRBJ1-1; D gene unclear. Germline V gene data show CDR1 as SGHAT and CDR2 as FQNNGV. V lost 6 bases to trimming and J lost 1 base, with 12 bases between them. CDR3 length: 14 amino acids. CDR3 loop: CASSSGWGNTEAFF. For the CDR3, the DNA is TGTGCCAGCAGTTCGGGGTGGGGGAACACTGAAGCTTTCTTT.

The CDR3 protein is CASSTNILGQIQPQHF. The CDR3 nucleotides are TGTGCCAGCAGCACAAATATACTAGGACAGATTCAGCCCCAGCATTTT. The chain employs TRBV7-2 and TRBJ1-5; a weak D match, TRBD1 (6 bases). CDR1 is SGHTA and CDR2 is FQGNSA in the germline V gene. There are 16 residues in the CDR3. V was pared by 5 bases and J by 6 bases, with 20 bases between.

CDR3 region: CASSYSGLADYEQYF. Written as DNA, the CDR3 is TGTGCCAGCAGTTACTCCGGACTAGCGGACTACGAGCAGTACTTC. The chain couples TRBV6-5 to TRBJ2-7, with 10 bases aligning to TRBD2. From germline, CDR1 is MNHEY and CDR2 SVGAGI. Trimming cost V 0 bases and J 3 bases; bases outside gene matches: 2. The CDR3 has 15 residues.

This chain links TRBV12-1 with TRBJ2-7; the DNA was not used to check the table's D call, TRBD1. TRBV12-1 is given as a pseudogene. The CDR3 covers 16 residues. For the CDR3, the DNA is TGTGCCAGCAGCACTCCTCCAGAGACAGGGACGTACGAGCAGTACTTC. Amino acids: CASSTPPETGTYEQYF.

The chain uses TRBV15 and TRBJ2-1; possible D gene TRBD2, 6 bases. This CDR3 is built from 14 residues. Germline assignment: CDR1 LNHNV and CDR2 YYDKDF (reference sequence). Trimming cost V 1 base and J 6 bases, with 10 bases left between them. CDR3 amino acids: CATSRGARGNEQFF. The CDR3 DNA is TGTGCCACCAGCAGAGGGGCGCGGGGCAATGAGCAGTTCTTC.

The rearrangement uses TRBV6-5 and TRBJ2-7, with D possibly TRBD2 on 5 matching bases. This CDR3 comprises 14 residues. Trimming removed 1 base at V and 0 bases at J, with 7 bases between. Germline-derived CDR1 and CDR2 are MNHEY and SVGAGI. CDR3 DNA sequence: TGTGCCAGCAGTTACTATCGGGACTCCTACGAGCAGTACTTC. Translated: CASSYYRDSYEQYF.